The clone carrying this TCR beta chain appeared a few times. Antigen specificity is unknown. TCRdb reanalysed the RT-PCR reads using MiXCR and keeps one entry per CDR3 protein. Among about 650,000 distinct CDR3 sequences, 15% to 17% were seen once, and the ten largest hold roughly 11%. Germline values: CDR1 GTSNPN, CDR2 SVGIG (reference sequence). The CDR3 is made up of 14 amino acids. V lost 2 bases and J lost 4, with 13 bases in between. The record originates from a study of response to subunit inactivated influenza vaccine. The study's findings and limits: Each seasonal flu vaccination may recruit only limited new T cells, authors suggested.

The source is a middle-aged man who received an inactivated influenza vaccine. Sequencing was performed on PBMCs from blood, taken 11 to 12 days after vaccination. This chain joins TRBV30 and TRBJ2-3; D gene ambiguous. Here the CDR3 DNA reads TGTGCCTGGAGTCGGGTCTCTAGGGCAGATACGCAGTATTTT. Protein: CAWSRVSRADTQYF.